This record concerns one T cell receptor (beta chain) sequence. Its antigen is still unknown. No much larger clone exists at a distance of one base, and base qualities are not known. This sample was taken from a study of blood T cell repertoires in COVID-19 (TCRdb year 2020). Describing the broader study: Collaborator samples came from the United States, Italy and Spain and covered acute and convalescent phases of COVID-19. Where available, HLA class I and class II types were obtained from metadata supplied by the sample provider rather than from assay-based typing. The repertoires were released in a freely available public database intended as a resource for research on the immune response to SARS-CoV-2. The dataset comprised deeply sampled blood TCRbeta repertoires from subjects exposed to, actively infected with, or recovered from COVID-19. The samples were drawn from two sources: the first 160 participants of the ongoing ImmuneRACE study, and 1,254 subjects contributed by 6 global collaborators. The sample metadata nearly always contained a de-identified subject ID, COVID-19 status, age in years and sex. The prospective study material was composed of cDNA or gDNA derived from T cells, B-cell-depleted T cells, or PBMCs.

The immunoSEQ Assay, a bias-controlled multiplex PCR, was used to amplify TCRbeta CDR3 regions from genomic DNA. The original pipeline was this. The number of nucleated cells in each sample was estimated from the amplification of reference gene primers within the assay. To quantify the absolute abundance of each unique TCRbeta CDR3 rearrangement, sequence reads were collapsed and filtered. For each sample, productive Simpson clonality was calculated as the square root of Simpson's diversity index over productive rearrangements. TCRdb stores this immuneACCESS table with in-frame sequences only. Part of the clones is absent; in the studies checked, under half of the shortfall reflects unresolved V genes, and no reason is known for the rest. The V and J calls and clone size are taken from that table; D and trimming were inferred from the DNA. The sample table holds 350,000 to 400,000 clones, of which more than 75% were seen once. The ten largest make up roughly 0.97% of the sample.

Participants in the prospective study were aged roughly 18 to 95 years, lived in 20 to 25 United States geographic areas, and enrolled through a virtual design. Cohort assignment in the prospective study relied on participant-reported clinical history from a screening survey and a study questionnaire. In the prospective study, whole blood, serum and a nasopharyngeal or oropharyngeal swab were collected from each participant by mobile phlebotomists. Prospective study participants could optionally give additional blood draws and questionnaires over an approximately two-month period. Before DNA extraction, prospective study blood samples were shipped either frozen or at room temperature. Beyond this particular receptor, the publication reports: The quantity of clinical and demographic metadata differed by source and by participant and was supplied without curation.

The material sequenced was PBMCs or T cells enriched from blood (not recorded which). This clonotype was obtained from a woman between 25 and 40 years old with acute COVID-19.

The DNA is as follows: TGTGCCAGCAGCTTAGTACCTGGGCAGGGTAATGAAAAACTGTTTTTT. It translates as CASSLVPGQGNEKLFF. The rearrangement joined TRBV5-5 to TRBJ1-4; TRBD1 is a weak D gene call, 5 bases matching. The junction carries 15 bases between V and J, which are trimmed by 2 bases and 4 bases respectively. The CDR3 covers 16 residues, taking in both the cysteine and the phenylalanine. Only the CDR3 part of the read is kept: 48 bases, read in frame from the first base. The germline V gene (reference sequence) gives CDR1 as SGHKS and CDR2 as YYEKEE.